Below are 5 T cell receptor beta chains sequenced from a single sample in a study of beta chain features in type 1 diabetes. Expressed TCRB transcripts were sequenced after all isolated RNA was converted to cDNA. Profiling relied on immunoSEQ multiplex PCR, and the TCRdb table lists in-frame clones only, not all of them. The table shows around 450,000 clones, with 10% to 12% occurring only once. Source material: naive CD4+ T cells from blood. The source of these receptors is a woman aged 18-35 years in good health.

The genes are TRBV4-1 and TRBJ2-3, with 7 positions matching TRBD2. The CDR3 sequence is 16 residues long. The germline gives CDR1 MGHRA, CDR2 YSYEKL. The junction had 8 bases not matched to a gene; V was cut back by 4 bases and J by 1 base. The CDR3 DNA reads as TGCGCCAGCAGCCCCAGCGGGGCGACTGGCACAGATACGCAGTATTTT. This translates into CASSPSGATGTDTQYF.

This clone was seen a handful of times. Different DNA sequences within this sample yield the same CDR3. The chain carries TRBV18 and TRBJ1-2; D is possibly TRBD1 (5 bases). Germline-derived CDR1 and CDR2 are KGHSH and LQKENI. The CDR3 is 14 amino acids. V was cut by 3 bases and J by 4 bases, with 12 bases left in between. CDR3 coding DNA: TGTGCCAGCTCACCGGCCCGGGACGGCTATGGCTACACCTTC. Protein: CASSPARDGYGYTF. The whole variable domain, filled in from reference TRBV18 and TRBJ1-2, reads NAGVMQNPRHLVRRRGQEARLRCSPMKGHSHVYWYRQLPEEGLKFMVYLQKENIIDESGMPKERFSAEFPKEGPSILRIQQVVRGDSAAYFCASSPARDGYGYTFGSGTRLTVV.

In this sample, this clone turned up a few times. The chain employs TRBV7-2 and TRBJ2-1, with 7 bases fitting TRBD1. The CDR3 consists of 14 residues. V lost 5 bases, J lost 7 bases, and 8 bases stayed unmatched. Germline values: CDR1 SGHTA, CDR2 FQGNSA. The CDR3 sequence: CASSGWDSLNEQFF. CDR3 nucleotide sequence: TGTGCCAGCAGCGGGTGGGACAGCCTGAATGAGCAGTTCTTC.

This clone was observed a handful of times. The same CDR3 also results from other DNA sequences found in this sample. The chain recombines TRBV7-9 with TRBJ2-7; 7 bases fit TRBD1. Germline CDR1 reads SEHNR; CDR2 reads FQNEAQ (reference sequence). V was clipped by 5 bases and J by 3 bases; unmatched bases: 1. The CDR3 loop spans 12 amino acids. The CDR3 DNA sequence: TGTGCCAGCAGCCGGACAGGCTACGAGCAGTACGTC. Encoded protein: CASSRTGYEQYV.

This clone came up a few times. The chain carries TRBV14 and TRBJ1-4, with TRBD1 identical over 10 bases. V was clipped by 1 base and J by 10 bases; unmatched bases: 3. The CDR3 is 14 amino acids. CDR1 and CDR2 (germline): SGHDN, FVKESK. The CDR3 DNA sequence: TGTGCCAGCAGCCAAGCGGACAGGGGGGGAAAACTGTTTTTT. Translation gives CASSQADRGGKLFF.